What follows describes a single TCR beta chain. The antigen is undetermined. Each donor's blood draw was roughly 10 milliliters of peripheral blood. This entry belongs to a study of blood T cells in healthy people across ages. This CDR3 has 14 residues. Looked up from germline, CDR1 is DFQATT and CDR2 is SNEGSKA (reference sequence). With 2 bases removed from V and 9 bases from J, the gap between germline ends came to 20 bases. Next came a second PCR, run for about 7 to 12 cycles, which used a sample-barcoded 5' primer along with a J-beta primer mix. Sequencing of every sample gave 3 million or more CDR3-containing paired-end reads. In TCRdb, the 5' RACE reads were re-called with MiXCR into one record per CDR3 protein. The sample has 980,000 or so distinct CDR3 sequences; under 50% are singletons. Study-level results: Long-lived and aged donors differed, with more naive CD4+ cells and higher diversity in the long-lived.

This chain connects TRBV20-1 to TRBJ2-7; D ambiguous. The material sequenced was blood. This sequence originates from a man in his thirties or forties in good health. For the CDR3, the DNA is TGCAGTGCTAGATTGGGGAACCCCCTTGGTGGGCAGTACTTC. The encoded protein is CSARLGNPLGGQYF.